The 28 T cell receptor beta chains below all came from one sample that was sequenced in a study of cytomegalovirus exposure and HLA in healthy donors. In the PCR, 60 Vbeta and 13 Jbeta primers were used. Data came from immunoSEQ multiplex PCR; TCRdb stores just in-frame clones and leaves some out. The sample records some 120,000 clones, around 82% being singletons. Sequencing was performed on PBMCs. All receptors derive from a young man in good health and CMV-seropositive.

The V and J genes are TRBV29-1 and TRBJ1-2; 7 bases match TRBD1. Trimming took 5 bases from V and 3 from J; bases not matched to a gene: 3. Germline V gene sequence: CDR1 SQVTM, CDR2 ANQGSEA. The CDR3 loop spans 12 amino acids. CDR3 protein: CSVTGTDYGYTF. The CDR3, as DNA: TGCAGCGTTACCGGGACAGACTATGGCTACACCTTC.

The chain joins TRBV29-1 to TRBJ1-1; TRBD1 might be the D (5 bases). Trimming cost V 4 bases and J 8 bases, with 8 bases left between them. The germline V gene encodes CDR1 SQVTM and CDR2 ANQGSEA. This CDR3 is built from 10 residues. CDR3 residues: CSVGGLEAFF. As DNA, the CDR3 is TGCAGCGTTGGGGGCCTAGAAGCTTTCTTT.

J is TRBJ2-2 and V is TRBV27, with 7 positions matching TRBD2. This CDR3 is 14 amino acids long. V lost 6 bases and J lost 4; bases outside the gene matches: 5. Germline lookup yields CDR1 MNHEY and CDR2 SMNVEV (reference sequence). The CDR3, as DNA: TGTGCCAGCAGGGCCGGGACTACCACCGGGGAGCTGTTTTTT. It is translated as CASRAGTTTGELFF.

The rearrangement links TRBV7-2 to TRBJ2-7; D may be TRBD2 (5 bases). Germline CDR1 SGHTA, CDR2 FQGNSA. The CDR3 runs 12 residues. Trimming removed 4 bases at V and 4 bases at J, with 8 bases between. The CDR3 reads CASSYTSYEQYF. The DNA of the CDR3 is TGTGCCAGCAGCTATACTAGTTACGAGCAGTACTTC.

The J gene is TRBJ2-3, the V gene TRBV29-1, with D tentatively TRBD1 (6 bases). V was trimmed by 5 bases and J by 4 bases, leaving 16 bases between them. The germline V gene encodes CDR1 SQVTM and CDR2 ANQGSEA. The CDR3 totals 14 residues. The CDR3 DNA reads as TGCAGCGTTCTCCGCGTGCAGGGGTCAGATACGCAGTATTTT. This translates into CSVLRVQGSDTQYF.

This chain links TRBV6-5 with TRBJ2-7; D is undetermined. The CDR3 extends over 13 amino acids. CDR1 is MNHEY, CDR2 SVGAGI, per germline. The V and J ends lost 7 bases and 1 base respectively, with 11 bases between them. CDR3 coding DNA: TGTGCCAGCAATCAAATCGGTTCCTACGAGCAGTACTTC. Amino acids: CASNQIGSYEQYF.

This chain joins TRBV5-1 and TRBJ2-2; possible D gene TRBD2, 6 bases. The CDR3 has 17 amino acids. Trimming left V 4 bases short and J 0 bases short, with 16 bases between. CDR1 and CDR2 from the germline V gene are SGHRS and YFSETQ. The CDR3 bases are TGCGCCAGCAGCCCCTGGGGCGGGGCTTCGAACACCGGGGAGCTGTTTTTT. Amino acids: CASSPWGGASNTGELFF.

This clone was seen a few times. This chain joins TRBV2 and TRBJ1-1; no reliable D call. Germline CDR1 SNHLY, CDR2 FYNNEI. The V gene lost 6 bases and the J gene lost 1 base, with 9 bases spanning the gap. The CDR3 consists of 13 residues. The CDR3: CASSPRPNTEAFF. The DNA for the CDR3 is TGTGCCAGCAGCCCTAGACCGAACACTGAAGCTTTCTTT.

Note on this clone: An end of the junction differs from the germline gene, which may be a read error. This chain connects TRBV27 to TRBJ2-7; D might be TRBD2 (5 bases). This CDR3 has 13 residues. Looked up from germline, CDR1 is MNHEY and CDR2 is SMNVEV (reference sequence). CDR3 bases: TGTGCCAGCAGCGAGACGGGATCCTCCGAGCAGTACTTC. It specifies CASSETGSSEQYF.

The chain links TRBV5-1 to TRBJ2-5; 7 bases map to TRBD1. With the DNA end fitting TRBJ2-7 better, the J assignment may be wrong. Germline V gene data show CDR1 as SGHRS and CDR2 as YFSETQ. The CDR3 spans 14 residues. Here the CDR3 reads CASSPTGETYEQYF. DNA for the CDR3: TGCGCCAGCAGCCCCACAGGGGAAACGTACGAGCAGTACTTC.

The genes are TRBV18 and TRBJ1-5; no reliable D call. From germline, CDR1 is KGHSH and CDR2 LQKENI. CDR3 size: 16 residues. Trimming pared 1 base from V and 0 bases from J, leaving 10 bases between. The CDR3 here is CASSPLAQISNQPQHF. CDR3 nucleotide sequence: TGTGCCAGCTCACCACTGGCACAGATTAGCAATCAGCCCCAGCATTTT.

The CDR3 region has the DNA TGTGCCAGCAGTCCCCAGACATTTGAGACCCAGTACTTC. Translated, it gives CASSPQTFETQYF. The V and J genes are TRBV27 and TRBJ2-5; D call uncertain. From germline, CDR1 is MNHEY and CDR2 SMNVEV (reference sequence). Deletions cut 5 bases from V and 5 bases from J, with 12 bases between. The CDR3 covers 13 residues.

This clone was observed a single time. V usage is TRBV6-4 and J usage is TRBJ1-5; a possible D gene is TRBD1 (5 bases). The CDR3 has 15 residues. Trimming took 6 bases from V and 0 from J, leaving 12 bases between them. Germline CDR1 is MRHNA and CDR2 is SNTAGT. As DNA, the CDR3 is TGTGCCAGCAGGGAAACAGGTTATAGCAATCAGCCCCAGCATTTT. It translates to CASRETGYSNQPQHF.

This chain uses TRBV5-1 with TRBJ2-3; D possibly corresponds to TRBD2 (6 bases). V shed 2 bases and J shed 0 bases, with 13 bases lying between them. The CDR3 consists of 16 residues. Germline CDR1 reads SGHRS; CDR2 reads YFSETQ. The CDR3 here is CASSFGKRASTDTQYF. As DNA, the CDR3 is TGCGCCAGCAGCTTTGGGAAGCGGGCAAGCACAGATACGCAGTATTTT.

The gene calls are TRBV10-3 and TRBJ1-1; TRBD1 agrees at 11 bases. CDR3 length: 16 amino acids. Per the germline V gene, CDR1 is ENHRY and CDR2 is SYGVKD. J was trimmed by 1 base and V by 11 bases; bases with no gene match: 12. As DNA, the CDR3 is TGTGCCCGCCGGGGGACAGGGGGTTTGAGGAACACTGAAGCTTTCTTT. Its translation: CARRGTGGLRNTEAFF.

The chain employs TRBV4-1 and TRBJ2-1, with D maybe TRBD2 (5 bases). Trimming removed 1 base at V and 8 bases at J, with 27 bases between. Per germline, CDR1 MGHRA and CDR2 YSYEKL. There are 19 residues in the CDR3. The chain's CDR3 is CASSQGERRAAWRIDEQFF. The CDR3 DNA follows: TGCGCCAGCAGCCAAGGGGAGCGCCGCGCGGCGTGGCGTATTGATGAGCAGTTCTTC.

The chain joins TRBV19 to TRBJ2-3, with 15 nucleotides matching TRBD2. The ends lost 5 bases at V and 3 bases at J; junction bases unmatched: 9. CDR3 length equals 18 residues. Germline V gene sequence: CDR1 LNHDA, CDR2 SQIVND (reference sequence). The CDR3 nucleotides are TGTGCCAGTAGTGTTGGACTAGCGGGAGGGCCATGGACAGATACGCAGTATTTT. This gives the protein CASSVGLAGGPWTDTQYF.

The V gene is TRBV19, the J gene TRBJ2-7; 11 bases agree with TRBD1. Germline V gene lookup returns CDR1 LNHDA and CDR2 SQIVND (reference sequence). CDR3 size: 17 residues. Trimming cost V 4 bases and J 3 bases; bases outside gene matches: 11. CDR3 nucleotide sequence: TGTGCCAGTAGTACCCACCGGGATGGGACAGGGGGCTACGAGCAGTACTTC. Its protein product is CASSTHRDGTGGYEQYF.

The V gene is TRBV19, the J gene TRBJ1-1; 7 nucleotides agree with TRBD1. Unmatched junction bases numbered 8, after V lost 10 bases and J lost 0 bases. CDR3 length equals 14 residues. Per the germline V gene, CDR1 is LNHDA and CDR2 is SQIVND (reference sequence). The CDR3 sequence: CATAPGQLNTEAFF. The CDR3 nucleotides read TGTGCCACTGCCCCGGGACAGTTGAACACTGAAGCTTTCTTT.

The rearrangement uses TRBV11-2 and TRBJ2-1; TRBD1 might be the D (5 bases). The CDR3 consists of 14 residues. Germline V lookup: CDR1 SGHAT, CDR2 FQNNGV. The ends were cut back, 5 bases at V and 4 bases at J, with 12 bases in the middle. CDR3 sequence (DNA): TGTGCCAGCAGCAGGGGCCAGACTTACAATGAGCAGTTCTTC. It translates to CASSRGQTYNEQFF.

The chain employs TRBV7-9 and TRBJ2-3; D remains ambiguous. Trimming removed 4 bases at V and 6 bases at J, with 5 bases between. The germline gives CDR1 SEHNR, CDR2 FQNEAQ (reference sequence). The CDR3 covers 11 residues. Here the CDR3 reads CASSYSDTQYF. CDR3 sequence (DNA): TGTGCCAGCAGCTACTCCGATACGCAGTATTTT.

V usage is TRBV7-2 and J usage is TRBJ1-1, with a tentative D call TRBD1 (5 bases). CDR1 and CDR2 (germline): SGHTA, FQGNSA. With 8 bases removed from V and 4 bases from J, the gap between germline ends came to 14 bases. CDR3 size: 13 residues. CDR3 region: CASGLGPGTEAFF. The DNA for the CDR3 is TGTGCCAGCGGATTGGGGCCGGGCACTGAAGCTTTCTTT.

V is TRBV28 and J is TRBJ1-5; D is possibly TRBD1 (5 bases). CDR1 and CDR2 (germline): MDHEN, SYDVKM. V was pared by 6 bases and J by 5 bases, with 11 bases between. The CDR3 spans 13 residues. As DNA, the CDR3 is TGTGCCAGCAGAAACAGGATCGATCAGCCCCAGCATTTT. This translates into CASRNRIDQPQHF. Together with reference TRBV28 and TRBJ1-5, the CDR3 gives the full variable domain: DVKVTQSSRYLVKRTGEKVFLECVQDMDHENMFWYRQDPGLGLRLIYFSYDVKMKEKGDIPEGYSVSREKKERFSLILESASTNQTSMYLCASRNRIDQPQHFGDGTRLSIL.

V is TRBV19 and J is TRBJ2-1, with a weak D call TRBD1 (6 bases). This CDR3 contains 15 residues. Germline CDR1 LNHDA, CDR2 SQIVND (reference sequence). The germline V and J ends were trimmed by 5 bases and 0 bases, with 11 bases remaining between them. DNA of the CDR3: TGTGCCAGTAGTTACGGACAGAGCTCCTACAATGAGCAGTTCTTC. Protein product: CASSYGQSSYNEQFF.

The rearrangement uses TRBV19 and TRBJ2-7, with D maybe TRBD1 (6 bases). The CDR3 has 15 residues. Germline V CDR1 and CDR2: LNHDA, SQIVND (reference sequence). V lost 6 bases, J lost 4 bases, and 19 bases lay in between. The CDR3 spells CASSGEVDSEYEQYF. The CDR3 bases are TGTGCCAGTAGCGGAGAGGTGGACAGCGAGTACGAGCAGTACTTC.

The rearrangement joins TRBV11-3 to TRBJ2-2, with 7 bases lining up with TRBD1. This CDR3 is 14 amino acids long. V trimming: 1 base; J trimming: 6 bases; junction bases outside the gene matches: 2. Germline V gene sequence: CDR1 SGHNT, CDR2 YENEEA. DNA of the CDR3: TGTGCCAGCAGCTTAGTAACAGGGGCCGGGGAGCTGTTTTTT. Amino acids: CASSLVTGAGELFF.

In the case of this clone: Other DNA sequences in this sample translate to the same CDR3. CDR3 region: CASGSGLAGAPLSSYEQYF. In DNA, the CDR3 is TGTGCTAGTGGCTCGGGACTAGCGGGAGCCCCTTTGAGCTCCTACGAGCAGTACTTC. The gene calls are TRBV12-5 and TRBJ2-7; 14 nucleotides agree with TRBD2. The length of the CDR3 is 19 residues. V lost 6 bases to trimming and J lost 0 bases; unmatched junction nucleotides: 13. Looked up from germline, CDR1 is LGHNT and CDR2 is FRNRAP.

This sequence joins TRBV29-1 and TRBJ1-2, with D perhaps TRBD1 (5 bases). Germline CDR1 is SQVTM and CDR2 is ANQGSEA. CDR3 length: 13 amino acids. Trimming pared 7 bases from V and 1 base from J, leaving 13 bases between. The CDR3 here is CSARKGNNYGYTF. CDR3 DNA: TGCAGCGCGCGGAAGGGGAATAACTATGGCTACACCTTC.